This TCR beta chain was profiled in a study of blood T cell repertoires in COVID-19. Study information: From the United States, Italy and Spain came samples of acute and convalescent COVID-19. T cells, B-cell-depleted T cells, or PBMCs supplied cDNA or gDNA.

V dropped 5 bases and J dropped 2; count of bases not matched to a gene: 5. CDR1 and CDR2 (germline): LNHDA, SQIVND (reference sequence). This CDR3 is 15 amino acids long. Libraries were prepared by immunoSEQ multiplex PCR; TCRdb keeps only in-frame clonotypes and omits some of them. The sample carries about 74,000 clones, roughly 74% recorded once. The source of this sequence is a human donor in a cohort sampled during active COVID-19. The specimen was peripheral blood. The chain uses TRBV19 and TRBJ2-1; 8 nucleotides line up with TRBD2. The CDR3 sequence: CASSFSGGPYNEQFF. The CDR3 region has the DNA TGTGCCAGTAGTTTCTCGGGAGGGCCCTACAATGAGCAGTTCTTC.